The clone carrying this T cell receptor beta chain was seen once. TCRdb's copy holds only in-frame clones and misses some; the assay was immunoSEQ multiplex PCR. Of about 70,000 clones in the sample, approximately 84% were seen once. CDR1 SGHRS and CDR2 YFSETQ come from the germline V gene. The CDR3 has 15 amino acids. V was pared by 8 bases and J by 3 bases, with 12 bases of the junction left unmatched. This sample is drawn from a study of technical replicates of blood from several donors. V gene TRBV5-1 combines with J gene TRBJ1-1; 8 bases agree with TRBD1. The source is a human donor in good health. Some clones in this sample may be carry-over from other donors' samples. The specimen sequenced was PBMCs. The CDR3 DNA reads TGCGCCAGTGAGTTGGCAGGGGGCGCGGACACTGAAGCTTTCTTT. Protein: CASELAGGADTEAFF.